The 28 T cell receptor beta chains given below trace back to one sample, sequenced in a study of T-cell memory formation after mild COVID-19. TCRdb passed the 5' RACE reads through MiXCR, listing each CDR3 protein once. The repertoire holds under 200,000 distinct CDR3 sequences, with 9.5% to 13% as singletons. The sample taken for sequencing was PBMCs or a T cell subset sorted from them (not recorded which). The receptor source for this set is a man younger than 30 who had mild COVID-19 (a few samples of this study predate the infection). Cell type and time point are not known.

This clonotype was seen at least ten times. The chain joins TRBV28 to TRBJ1-1; D remains ambiguous. Per the germline V gene, CDR1 is MDHEN and CDR2 is SYDVKM. The V gene lost 3 bases and the J gene lost 3 bases, with 8 bases spanning the gap. The CDR3 extends over 13 amino acids. CDR3 in amino acids: CASSLKQYTEAFF. CDR3 bases: TGTGCCAGCAGTTTGAAACAGTACACTGAAGCTTTCTTT.

This clonotype turned up a few times. This chain uses TRBV20-1 with TRBJ2-5, with 8 bases matching TRBD2. Germline V gene data show CDR1 as DFQATT and CDR2 as SNEGSKA (reference sequence). CDR3 length: 14 residues. V shed 6 bases, J shed 1 base, and the junction held 7 bases outside the gene matches. CDR3 nucleotides: TGCAGTGCCGGATTAGCGGGGATCCAAGAGACCCAGTACTTC. This gives the protein CSAGLAGIQETQYF.

This clonotype showed up just a few times. V gene TRBV27 combines with J gene TRBJ2-7, with D perhaps matching TRBD1 or TRBD2 (5 bases each). The CDR3 runs to 16 residues. V was cut by 6 bases and J by 0 bases, with 18 bases left in between. Per germline, CDR1 MNHEY and CDR2 SMNVEV (reference sequence). CDR3 nucleotides: TGTGCCAGCAGGGCCTTCGGGACCCAAAGCTCCTACGAGCAGTACGTC. This codes for CASRAFGTQSSYEQYV.

This clonotype appeared a few times. The chain employs TRBV4-3 and TRBJ2-3, with a weak D call TRBD2 (7 bases). Germline assignment: CDR1 LGHNA and CDR2 YSLEER. The CDR3 contains 16 residues. Trimming shortened V by 7 bases and J by 2 bases, and 19 bases separated the two germline ends. The CDR3 loop reads CASTLGWGGFTDTQYF. Here the CDR3 DNA reads TGCGCCAGCACCCTAGGGTGGGGGGGCTTCACAGATACGCAGTATTTT.

The chain couples TRBV20-1 to TRBJ2-2; D is unclear. The germline CDR1 and CDR2 sequences are DFQATT and SNEGSKA (reference sequence). The CDR3 sequence is 14 residues long. Trimming left V 0 bases short and J 4 bases short, with 9 bases between. The CDR3 loop reads CSAREPRGTGELFF. CDR3 coding DNA: TGCAGTGCTAGAGAACCTCGAGGCACCGGGGAGCTGTTTTTT.

CDR3 nucleotide sequence: TGTGCCAGCAGCATAAGTCATAGCAATCAGCCCCAGCATTTT. Translated, it gives CASSISHSNQPQHF. This chain connects TRBV27 to TRBJ1-5, with D unresolved. Germline loops: CDR1 MNHEY, CDR2 SMNVEV (reference sequence). CDR3 length equals 14 residues. Trimming took off 6 bases at V and 0 bases at J, with 9 bases between the two ends.

The sample holds a few counts of this clonotype. The chain has TRBV12-3 or TRBV12-4 and TRBJ2-7, with D perhaps TRBD1 (6 bases). The CDR3 loop spans 13 amino acids. The V end lost 5 bases, the J end lost 0 bases, and 8 bases lay between the germline ends. The CDR3 DNA is TGTGCCAGCAGTGGGGGCAGCTCCTACGAGCAGTACTTC. Encoded protein: CASSGGSSYEQYF.

This clonotype was picked up a small number of times. The V gene is TRBV10-3, the J gene TRBJ2-3; TRBD2 agrees at 14 bases. The CDR3 runs 19 residues. CDR1 and CDR2 from the germline V gene are ENHRY and SYGVKD. V was pared by 2 bases and J by 6 bases, with 13 bases of the junction left unmatched. Written as DNA, the CDR3 is TGTGCCATCAGTGAGCGGACTAGCGGGGGGTACCGAACAACGGATACGCAGTATTTT. It specifies CAISERTSGGYRTTDTQYF.

This clonotype was observed many times. V and J are TRBV20-1 and TRBJ2-1; perhaps TRBD1 as D (5 bases). The CDR3 extends over 15 amino acids. Looked up from germline, CDR1 is DFQATT and CDR2 is SNEGSKA (reference sequence). The V and J ends lost 6 bases and 6 bases respectively, with 21 bases between them. The CDR3: CSAHIRSSQGNEQFF. The CDR3 DNA follows: TGCAGTGCCCACATACGCTCCTCCCAGGGCAATGAGCAGTTCTTC.

This clonotype was seen ten or more times. The J gene is TRBJ1-3, the V gene TRBV4-1; D is possibly TRBD1 (6 bases). Trimming left V 9 bases short and J 3 bases short, with 18 bases between. Germline V gives CDR1 MGHRA, CDR2 YSYEKL. This CDR3 contains 15 residues. The CDR3 region is CASNRVAGGGNTIYF. The DNA of the CDR3 is TGCGCCAGTAACAGGGTCGCCGGGGGTGGAAACACCATATATTTT.

Only a few counts were recorded for this clonotype. The chain uses TRBV6-2 or TRBV6-3 and TRBJ2-5; no clear D gene. The CDR3 has 16 residues. V was pared by 0 bases and J by 6 bases, with 17 bases between. Germline V CDR1 and CDR2: MNHEY, SVGEGT. CDR3 DNA: TGTGCCAGCAGTTACTCTGCCGACTCGCCTACGAAGACCCAGTACTTC. Its translation: CASSYSADSPTKTQYF.

The CDR3 here is CASSLNVRKETQYF. As DNA, the CDR3 is TGTGCCAGCAGCTTAAACGTACGGAAAGAGACCCAGTACTTC. The genes are TRBV7-2 and TRBJ2-5; D is unresolved. The CDR3 contains 14 residues. Between the trimmed V and J ends, which lost 2 bases and 3 bases, there was a span of 10 bases. Germline-derived CDR1 and CDR2 are SGHTA and FQGNSA.

This sequence joins TRBV30 and TRBJ1-1, with 9 bases lining up with TRBD1. Germline values: CDR1 GTSNPN, CDR2 SVGIG (reference sequence). The CDR3 totals 13 residues. Trimming at V came to 3 bases and at J to 7 bases, leaving 6 bases not matched to a gene. CDR3 protein: CAWSTGGLFEAFF. In nucleotides, the CDR3 is TGTGCCTGGAGCACAGGGGGCTTATTTGAAGCTTTCTTT.

This chain joins TRBV28 and TRBJ2-7, with 9 bases aligning to TRBD1. J lost 0 bases, V lost 4 bases, and 7 bases had no gene match. The germline V gene has CDR1 MDHEN and CDR2 SYDVKM. The CDR3 extends over 16 amino acids. CDR3 sequence reads: CASSSPGQGGSYEQYV. Written as DNA, the CDR3 is TGTGCCAGCAGTTCTCCGGGACAGGGAGGCTCCTACGAGCAGTACGTC.

The chain employs TRBV7-2 and TRBJ2-3; D is undetermined. Trimming pared 3 bases from V and 2 bases from J, leaving 9 bases between. In germline, CDR1 is SGHTA, CDR2 FQGNSA. The CDR3 covers 14 residues. CDR3 DNA: TGTGCCAGCAGCTTTGGGCCTATCACAGATACGCAGTATTTT. Translated: CASSFGPITDTQYF.

The chain combines TRBV7-2 with TRBJ1-1; the match to TRBD1 covers 8 bases. The CDR3 extends over 17 amino acids. With V trimmed by 5 bases and J by 5 bases, 16 bases remained unmatched. Germline V gene lookup returns CDR1 SGHTA and CDR2 FQGNSA. CDR3 sequence (DNA): TGTGCCAGCAGCCCCCATCGGCCCTGGACAGGGTGGACTGAAGCTTTCTTT. Its protein product is CASSPHRPWTGWTEAFF.

CDR3 bases: TGTGCCAGCAGTTTATTTAGTGAAGCTTTCTTT. Encoded protein: CASSLFSEAFF. The rearrangement uses TRBV12-3 or TRBV12-4 and TRBJ1-1; D ambiguous. This CDR3 region has 11 residues. The V gene lost 2 bases and the J gene lost 7 bases, with 5 bases spanning the gap.

There are many counts of this clonotype. This rearrangement joins TRBV20-1 to TRBJ2-3; unclear D gene. CDR3 length equals 12 residues. CDR1 and CDR2 (germline): DFQATT, SNEGSKA (reference sequence). Trimming removed 5 bases from V and 2 bases from J, with 8 bases in between. This CDR3 is CSAAGSTDTQYF. The CDR3 coding sequence is TGCAGTGCTGCTGGGTCCACAGATACGCAGTATTTT.

The chain couples TRBV12-3 or TRBV12-4 to TRBJ1-5; TRBD1 matches at 8 bases. This CDR3 spans 13 amino acids. Trimming at V came to 8 bases and at J to 7 bases, leaving 7 bases not matched to a gene. CDR3 coding DNA: TGTGCCAGCGCGACAGGGGAGAGGCAGCCCCAGCATTTT. This encodes CASATGERQPQHF.

There are a few counts of this clonotype. This chain uses TRBV20-1 with TRBJ2-2, with no clear D. The CDR3 has 15 amino acids. Trimming pared 1 base from V and 2 bases from J, leaving 11 bases between. Germline V CDR1 and CDR2: DFQATT, SNEGSKA (reference sequence). CDR3 residues: CSARVASINTGELFF. The CDR3 DNA reads as TGCAGTGCTAGAGTGGCTAGTATCAACACCGGGGAGCTGTTTTTT.

A few counts support this clonotype. The chain uses TRBV11-2 and TRBJ2-1; 9 bases agree with TRBD1. Germline V gene data show CDR1 as SGHAT and CDR2 as FQNNGV. CDR3 length: 17 residues. After removal of 1 base from V and 10 bases from J, the junction contained 14 bases not matched to a gene. CDR3 sequence (DNA): TGTGCCAGCAGCTTAGTGCGGTCGGGACAGGGATGGGGCGAGCAGTTCTTC. Protein sequence: CASSLVRSGQGWGEQFF.

CDR3 region: CASSPRWTGQETQYF. CDR3 DNA sequence: TGTGCCAGCTCACCGAGGTGGACAGGACAAGAGACCCAGTACTTC. This chain uses TRBV18 with TRBJ2-5; 7 bases line up with TRBD1. This CDR3 spans 15 amino acids. Per the germline V gene, CDR1 is KGHSH and CDR2 is LQKENI. The ends lost 3 bases at V and 2 bases at J; junction bases unmatched: 6.

The J gene is TRBJ1-2, the V gene TRBV24-1; tentatively, D is TRBD1 (5 bases). This CDR3 has 14 residues. The V and J ends lost 3 bases and 2 bases respectively, with 9 bases between them. Germline assignment: CDR1 KGHDR and CDR2 SFDVKD. The CDR3 bases are TGTGCCACCAGTGATCTGACAGTAAACTATGGCTACACCTTC. It translates to CATSDLTVNYGYTF.

This clonotype was counted at least ten times. The chain combines TRBV7-6 with TRBJ2-1, with D perhaps matching TRBD2 (6 bases). The length of the CDR3 is 17 residues. Germline assignment: CDR1 SGHVS and CDR2 FNYEAQ. V was trimmed by 1 base and J by 2 bases, leaving 15 bases between them. CDR3: CASSLVVGTFTYNEQFF. CDR3 bases: TGTGCCAGCAGCTTAGTCGTCGGGACTTTTACCTACAATGAGCAGTTCTTC.

The table lists this clonotype with many counts. The chain recombines TRBV12-2 with TRBJ1-2. TRBV12-2 has pseudogene status. CDR3 length: 12 residues. The CDR3 protein is CASRPSGCGYTF. Here the CDR3 DNA reads TGTGCAAGTCGCCCCAGTGGGTGCGGCTACACCTTC.

This rearrangement joins TRBV5-1 to TRBJ1-5; D not resolved. V was cut by 0 bases and J by 6 bases, with 4 bases left in between. CDR3 length: 12 residues. Looked up from germline, CDR1 is SGHRS and CDR2 is YFSETQ. CDR3 region: CASSLEGQPQHF. The CDR3 DNA follows: TGCGCCAGCAGCTTGGAGGGTCAGCCCCAGCATTTT. The entire variable domain, with the rest obtained from reference TRBV5-1 and TRBJ1-5, is as follows: KAGVTQTPRYLIKTRGQQVTLSCSPISGHRSVSWYQQTPGQGLQFLFEYFSETQRNKGNFPGRFSGRQFSNSRSEMNVSTLELGDSALYLCASSLEGQPQHFGDGTRLSIL.

This chain connects TRBV7-9 to TRBJ2-7; 7 positions agree with TRBD1. The CDR3 runs 15 residues. With 4 bases clipped from V and 2 bases from J, the junction kept 8 bases outside the gene matches. Germline CDR1 is SEHNR and CDR2 is FQNEAQ (reference sequence). The CDR3 loop reads CASSSRTGTAYEQYF. CDR3 bases: TGTGCCAGCAGCTCAAGAACCGGGACAGCCTACGAGCAGTACTTC.

This chain uses TRBV3-1 with TRBJ1-2; D remains unclear. The CDR3 has 12 amino acids. Trimming stripped 4 bases from V and 5 bases from J, with 8 bases between. Per the germline V gene, CDR1 is LGHDT and CDR2 is YNNKEL (reference sequence). The CDR3 here is CASSPREYGYTF. The CDR3 nucleotides read TGTGCCAGCAGCCCCCGGGAGTATGGCTACACCTTC.